A selection of T cell receptor beta chains follows, all from one sample in a study of T cell responses to AZD1222 COVID-19 vaccine. Clones were read by immunoSEQ multiplex PCR, and TCRdb kept only the in-frame ones, dropping some. This table has around 45,000 clones, 80% to 95% appearing once. Source: peripheral blood, taken 28 days after the second AZD1222 dose. The receptors derive from an adult who received the AZD1222 COVID-19 vaccine. Both conserved end residues are part of each CDR3. Fields, in order: CDR3 DNA, CDR3 protein, D gene, J gene, clone size, V gene. The D gene is left open where the match is weak. Clone size is given for some rows only: seen once, a few or many times, or a class if the clone is expanded.

TGTGCCTGGAGACGAGCAACCTACGAGCAGTACTTC,CAWRRATYEQYF,NA,TRBJ2-7,NA,TRBV30
TGTGCCAGCAGTGAAGGGGCAGGGCTATCTCAGCCCCAGCATTTT,CASSEGAGLSQPQHF,NA,TRBJ1-5,NA,TRBV6-1
TGTGCCAGCAGCCCGCCGGGACCCATAATCTCCAATACGCAGTATTTT,CASSPPGPIISNTQYF,NA,TRBJ2-3,NA,TRBV11-3
TGTGCCTGGAACCCGGGACAGGGGGTTGGCTATGGCTACACCTTC,CAWNPGQGVGYGYTF,TRBD1,TRBJ1-2,once,TRBV30
TGTGCCACCGTTCGGGACAGGGGGGGAAACACCATATATTTT,CATVRDRGGNTIYF,TRBD1,TRBJ1-3,NA,TRBV28
TGTGCCAGCAGCCAAGACAGGGGGCCCTATGGCTACACCTTC,CASSQDRGPYGYTF,TRBD1,TRBJ1-2,NA,TRBV3-1/TRBV3-2
TGTGCCAGCAGCCCCCGTGGCGGGGCAACTTACAATGAGCAGTTCTTC,CASSPRGGATYNEQFF,NA,TRBJ2-1,NA,TRBV3-1/TRBV3-2
TGCGCCAGCAGCCAAGATGCGGGATTGACTGAAGCTTTCTTT,CASSQDAGLTEAFF,NA,TRBJ1-1,NA,TRBV4-3
TGTGCCAGCAGCCTAAGACAGGGGCCCAGGGAGACCCAGTACTTC,CASSLRQGPRETQYF,TRBD1,TRBJ2-5,NA,TRBV7-9
TGTGCCTGGAGTGTATTCGGCTATTCAGGCTACACCTTC,CAWSVFGYSGYTF,NA,TRBJ1-2,NA,TRBV30
TGTGCCACCCATTATTGGCTAGCGGGGTCTGCTCGCGATGAGCAGTTCTTC,CATHYWLAGSARDEQFF,TRBD2,TRBJ2-1,NA,TRBV3-1/TRBV3-2